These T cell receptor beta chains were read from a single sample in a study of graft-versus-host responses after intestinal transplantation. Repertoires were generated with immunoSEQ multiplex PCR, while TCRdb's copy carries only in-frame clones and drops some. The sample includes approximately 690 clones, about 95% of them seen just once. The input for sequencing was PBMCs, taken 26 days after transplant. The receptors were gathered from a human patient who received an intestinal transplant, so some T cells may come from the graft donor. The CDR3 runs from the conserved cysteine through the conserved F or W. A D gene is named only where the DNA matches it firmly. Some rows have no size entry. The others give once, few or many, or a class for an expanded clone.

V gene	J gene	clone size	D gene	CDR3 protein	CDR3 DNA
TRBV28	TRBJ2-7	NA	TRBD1	CASSLVAGGAGEQYF	TGTGCCAGCAGTTTGGTGGCAGGGGGCGCGGGAGAGCAGTACTTC
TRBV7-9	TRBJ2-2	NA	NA	CASSELGTGELFF	TGTGCCAGCAGCGAACTAGGGACCGGGGAGCTGTTTTTT
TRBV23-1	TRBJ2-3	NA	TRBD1	CASSQFPAIKQGSYTDTQYF	TGCGCCAGCAGTCAATTTCCCGCGATAAAACAGGGGTCCTACACAGATACGCAGTATTTT
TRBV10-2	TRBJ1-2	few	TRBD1	CASWDRRYGYTF	TGCGCCAGCTGGGACAGGCGTTATGGCTACACCTTC
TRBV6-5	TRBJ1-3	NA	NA	CASSQQGSGNTIYF	TGTGCCAGCAGTCAACAGGGTTCTGGAAACACCATATATTTT
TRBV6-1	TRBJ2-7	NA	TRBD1	CASSPGQGAYEQYF	TGTGCCAGCAGCCCGGGACAGGGGGCTTACGAGCAGTACTTC
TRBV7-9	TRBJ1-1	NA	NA	CASSLVVGWTEAFF	TGTGCCAGCAGCTTAGTAGTAGGTTGGACTGAAGCTTTCTTT
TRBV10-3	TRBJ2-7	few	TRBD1	CAIQTGREQYF	TGTGCCATTCAGACAGGGCGCGAGCAGTACTTC
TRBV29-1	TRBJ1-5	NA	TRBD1	CSASTGGDQPQHF	TGCAGCGCATCGACAGGGGGGGATCAGCCCCAGCATTTT
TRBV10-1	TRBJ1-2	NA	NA	CASSSLAGSRKTYGYTF	TGCGCCAGCAGTAGTCTCGCAGGATCGCGAAAGACCTATGGCTACACCTTC